The present T cell receptor (beta chain) was sequenced within a study of blood T cells in healthy people across ages. The donors, all healthy, were Caucasians living in Russia, aged about 6 to 95. This clonotype was seen a handful of times. Its cognate antigen is unknown. Its ends do not fully match the called genes, so a read error is possible. Sample-barcoded 5' priming and a J-beta primer mix drove a second PCR of 7 to 11 cycles. TCRdb reprocessed the 5' RACE reads with MiXCR, giving one entry per CDR3 protein. The table has about 1.7 million distinct CDR3 sequences, over 25% seen once. Germline values: CDR1 KGHDR, CDR2 SFDVKD. The length of the CDR3 is 15 residues. Overall study results and limits: Measured against age, TCR beta diversity per million T cells decreased in a roughly linear manner. Long-lived donors carried more naive CD4+ cells and greater diversity than aged donors.

This TCR came from a young woman in good health. The sequencing sample was made of blood. The chain combines TRBV24-1 with TRBJ2-5, with a weak D call TRBD2 (5 bases). CDR3 residues: CATSDPAREQETQYF. The CDR3, as DNA: TGTGCCACTAGTGATCCAGCCCGGGAACAAGAGACCCAGTACTTC.